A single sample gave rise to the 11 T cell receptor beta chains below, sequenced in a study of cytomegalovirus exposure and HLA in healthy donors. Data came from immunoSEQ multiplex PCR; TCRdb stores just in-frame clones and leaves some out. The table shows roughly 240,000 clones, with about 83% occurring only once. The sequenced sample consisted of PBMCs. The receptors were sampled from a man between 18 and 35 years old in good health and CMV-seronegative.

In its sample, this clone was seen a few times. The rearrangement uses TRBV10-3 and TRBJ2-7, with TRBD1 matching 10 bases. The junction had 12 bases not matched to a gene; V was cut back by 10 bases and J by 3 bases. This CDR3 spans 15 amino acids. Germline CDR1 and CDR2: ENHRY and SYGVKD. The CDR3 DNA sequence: TGTGCCACGCTCCACCGGGACAGGGGTGACTACGAGCAGTACTTC. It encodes CATLHRDRGDYEQYF.

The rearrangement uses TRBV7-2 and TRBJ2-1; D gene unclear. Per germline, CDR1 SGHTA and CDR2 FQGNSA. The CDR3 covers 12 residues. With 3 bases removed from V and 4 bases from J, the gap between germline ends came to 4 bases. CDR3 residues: CASSFSYNEQFF. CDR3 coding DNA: TGTGCCAGCAGCTTTTCATACAATGAGCAGTTCTTC.

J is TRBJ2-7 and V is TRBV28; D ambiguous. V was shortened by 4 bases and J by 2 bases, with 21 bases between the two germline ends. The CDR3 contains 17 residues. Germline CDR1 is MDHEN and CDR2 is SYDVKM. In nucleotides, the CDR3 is TGTGCCAGCAGTTCCACACGAAGCGACGGATATCCCTACGAGCAGTACTTC. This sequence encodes CASSSTRSDGYPYEQYF.

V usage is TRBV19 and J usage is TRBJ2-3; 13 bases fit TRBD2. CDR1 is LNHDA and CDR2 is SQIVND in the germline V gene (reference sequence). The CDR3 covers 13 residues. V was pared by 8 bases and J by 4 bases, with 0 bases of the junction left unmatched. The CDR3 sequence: CASGLAGADTQYF. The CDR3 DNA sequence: TGTGCCAGTGGACTAGCGGGAGCAGATACGCAGTATTTT.

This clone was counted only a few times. Here the CDR3 DNA reads TGTGCCAGCAGCTTAGGAAGCCACGAGACCCAGTACTTC. The encoded protein is CASSLGSHETQYF. J is TRBJ2-5 and V is TRBV7-9, with no clear D. V lost 1 base and J lost 5, with 8 bases in between. Germline CDR1 is SEHNR and CDR2 is FQNEAQ (reference sequence). The CDR3 totals 13 residues. Drawing the rest from reference TRBV7-9 and TRBJ2-5, the complete variable domain is DTGVSQNPRHKITKRGQNVTFRCDPISEHNRLYWYRQTLGQGPEFLTYFQNEAQLEKSRLLSDRFSAERPKGSFSTLEIQRTEQGDSAMYLCASSLGSHETQYFGPGTRLLVL.

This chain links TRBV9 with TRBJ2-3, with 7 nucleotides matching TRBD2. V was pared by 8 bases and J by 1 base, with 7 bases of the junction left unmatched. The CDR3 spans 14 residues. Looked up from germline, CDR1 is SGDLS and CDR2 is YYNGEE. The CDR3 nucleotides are TGTGCCAGTGGGAGGGCCGGAGGCACAGATACGCAGTATTTT. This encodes CASGRAGGTDTQYF.

The CDR3 coding sequence is TGTGCCAGCAGCTCTCAAGTGGGGGCGCAGGGCGGGGAGCTGTTTTTT. Its protein is CASSSQVGAQGGELFF. The rearrangement links TRBV9 to TRBJ2-2, with a tentative D call TRBD1 (6 bases). From germline, CDR1 is SGDLS and CDR2 YYNGEE. Trimming took off 4 bases at V and 7 bases at J, with 20 bases between the two ends. The CDR3 length is 16 residues. Complete variable domain (other parts from reference TRBV9 and TRBJ2-2): DSGVTQTPKHLITATGQRVTLRCSPRSGDLSVYWYQQSLDQGLQFLIQYYNGEERAKGNILERFSAQQFPDLHSELNLSSLELGDSALYFCASSSQVGAQGGELFFGEGSRLTVL.

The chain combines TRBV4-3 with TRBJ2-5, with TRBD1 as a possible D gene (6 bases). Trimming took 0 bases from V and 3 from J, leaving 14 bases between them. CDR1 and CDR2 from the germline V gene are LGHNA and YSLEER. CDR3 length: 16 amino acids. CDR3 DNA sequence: TGCGCCAGCAGCCAAGATCTGGGGGCCAAGGAAGAGACCCAGTACTTC. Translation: CASSQDLGAKEETQYF.

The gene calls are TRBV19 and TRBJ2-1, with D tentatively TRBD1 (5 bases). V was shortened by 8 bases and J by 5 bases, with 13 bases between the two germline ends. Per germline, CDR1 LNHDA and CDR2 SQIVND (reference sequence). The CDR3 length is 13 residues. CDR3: CASGLGANNEQFF. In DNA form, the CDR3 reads TGTGCCAGTGGGCTTGGGGCCAACAATGAGCAGTTCTTC.

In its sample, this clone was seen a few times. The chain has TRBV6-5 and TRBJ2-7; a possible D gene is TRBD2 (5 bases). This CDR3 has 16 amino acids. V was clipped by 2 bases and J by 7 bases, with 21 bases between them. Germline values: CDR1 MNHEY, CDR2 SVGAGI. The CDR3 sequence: CASSYQVTLPSGEQYF. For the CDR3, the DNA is TGTGCCAGCAGTTACCAAGTAACGTTGCCGTCGGGGGAGCAGTACTTC.

The CDR3 nucleotides read TGTGCCAGCAGCCGACCCCGGGACTACCCCTCCTACGAGCAGTACTTC. Residues: CASSRPRDYPSYEQYF. This chain joins TRBV7-8 and TRBJ2-7; 7 bases are shared with TRBD2. V lost 5 bases and J lost 0; bases outside the gene matches: 10. The CDR3 covers 16 residues. CDR1 is SGHVS, CDR2 FQNEAQ, per germline.